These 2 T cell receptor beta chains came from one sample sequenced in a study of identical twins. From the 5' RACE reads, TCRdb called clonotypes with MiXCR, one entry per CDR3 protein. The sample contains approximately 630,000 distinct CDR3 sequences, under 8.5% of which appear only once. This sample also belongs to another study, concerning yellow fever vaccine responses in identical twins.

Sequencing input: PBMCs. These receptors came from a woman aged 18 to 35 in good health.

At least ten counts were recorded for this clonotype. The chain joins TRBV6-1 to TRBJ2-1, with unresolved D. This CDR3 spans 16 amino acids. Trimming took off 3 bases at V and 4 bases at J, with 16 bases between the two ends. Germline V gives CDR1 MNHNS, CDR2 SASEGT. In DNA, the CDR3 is TGTGCCAGCAGTGATTTATATTCTAGTTGGTACAATGAGCAGTTCTTC. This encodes CASSDLYSSWYNEQFF.

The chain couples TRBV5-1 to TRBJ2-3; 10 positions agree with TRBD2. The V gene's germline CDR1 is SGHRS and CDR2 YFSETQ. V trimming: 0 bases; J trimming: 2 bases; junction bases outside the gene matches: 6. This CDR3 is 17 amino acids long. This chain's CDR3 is CASSLGGLAVYTDTQYF. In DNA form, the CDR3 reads TGCGCCAGCAGCTTGGGAGGACTAGCGGTATACACAGATACGCAGTATTTT.